The next 32 T cell receptor beta chains were all read from a single sample in a study of blood T cell repertoires in COVID-19. Assay used: immunoSEQ multiplex PCR; TCRdb lists only in-frame clones, some missing. The sample contains around 44,000 clones, 81% of which appear only once. Sequencing used peripheral blood. These receptors came from a man aged 35 to 55 with active or convalescent COVID-19.

This clone was seen more than once but under ten times. Other nucleotide sequences from this sample produce the same CDR3. This chain connects TRBV5-1 to TRBJ2-1; the D gene is possibly TRBD2 (6 bases). V lost 2 bases, J lost 5 bases, and 11 bases lay in between. From germline, CDR1 is SGHRS and CDR2 YFSETQ. The CDR3 totals 14 residues. The CDR3 DNA reads as TGCGCCAGCAGCTTTCCGGGAGTAAACAATGAGCAGTTCTTC. Its translation is CASSFPGVNNEQFF.

The CDR3 region has the DNA TGCGCCAGCAGCCAAGATAGTACCTCCTACAATGAGCAGTTCTTC. This translates into CASSQDSTSYNEQFF. The V and J genes are TRBV4-3 and TRBJ2-1; D unresolved. V was trimmed by 0 bases and J by 0 bases, leaving 6 bases between them. The CDR3 runs 15 residues. The V gene's germline CDR1 is LGHNA and CDR2 YSLEER.

This chain joins TRBV7-2 and TRBJ2-5; 8 bases are shared with TRBD1. After removal of 1 base from V and 4 bases from J, the junction contained 5 bases not matched to a gene. Germline CDR1 reads SGHTA; CDR2 reads FQGNSA. The CDR3 has 15 residues. The CDR3 DNA is TGTGCCAGCAGCTTAGGAAGGGACAGGCCAGAGACCCAGTACTTC. Its protein is CASSLGRDRPETQYF. Combining the CDR3 with reference TRBV7-2 and TRBJ2-5 gives the whole variable domain GAGVSQSPSNKVTEKGKDVELRCDPISGHTALYWYRQSLGQGLEFLIYFQGNSAPDKSGLPSDRFSAERTGGSVSTLTIQRTQQEDSAVYLCASSLGRDRPETQYFGPGTRLLVL.

This clone was seen at least ten times. The rearrangement joins TRBV29-1 to TRBJ2-7; a possible D gene is TRBD2 (5 bases). The germline V gene encodes CDR1 SQVTM and CDR2 ANQGSEA. V lost 0 bases and J lost 4, with 16 bases in between. This CDR3 region has 15 residues. As DNA, the CDR3 is TGCAGCGTTGAAGATCGGCTGGCCTCGGGATACGAGCAGTACTTC. It encodes CSVEDRLASGYEQYF.

The rearrangement links TRBV3-1 (or the pseudogene TRBV3-2) to TRBJ2-5, with 12 bases lining up with TRBD1. Germline V gene sequence: CDR1 LGHDT, CDR2 YNNKEL (reference sequence). The ends lost 4 bases at V and 2 bases at J; junction bases unmatched: 11. CDR3 size: 18 residues. In DNA form, the CDR3 reads TGTGCCAGCAGCCGCTCGGGACAGGGGGCGCGTGGGCAAGAGACCCAGTACTTC. Protein: CASSRSGQGARGQETQYF.

The chain couples TRBV25-1 to TRBJ2-1, with 11 bases that match TRBD2. Germline CDR1 reads MGHDK; CDR2 reads SYGVNS. With V trimmed by 4 bases and J by 7 bases, 3 bases remained unmatched. The CDR3 is 14 amino acids. CDR3 in amino acids: CASSVSGRENEQFF. The CDR3 DNA reads TGTGCCAGCAGTGTTAGCGGGAGGGAAAATGAGCAGTTCTTC.

The V call is TRBV27, the J call TRBJ2-7; the D gene is possibly TRBD1 (5 bases). Per the germline V gene, CDR1 is MNHEY and CDR2 is SMNVEV (reference sequence). The CDR3 covers 14 residues. Trimming cost V 8 bases and J 3 bases, with 17 bases left between them. The CDR3 DNA is TGTGCCAGCCAAATAGGTAGGGGAAACTACGAGCAGTACTTC. Translating gives CASQIGRGNYEQYF.

The rearrangement joins TRBV5-8 to TRBJ1-2; no clear D gene. The V gene's germline CDR1 is SGHTS and CDR2 YDEGEE. There are 13 residues in the CDR3. V lost 1 base and J lost 5, with 9 bases in between. This chain's CDR3 is CASSLTSGYGYTF. The CDR3 DNA sequence: TGTGCCAGCAGCTTGACGAGTGGTTATGGCTACACCTTC.

The genes are TRBV2 and TRBJ2-3; possible D gene TRBD2, 5 bases. The length of the CDR3 is 11 residues. Trimming removed 7 bases at V and 8 bases at J, with 10 bases between. The germline CDR1 and CDR2 sequences are SNHLY and FYNNEI. The CDR3 bases are TGTGCCAGCACTGGGAGCTCTACGCAGTATTTT. Amino acid sequence: CASTGSSTQYF.

This clone was seen a single time. This chain links TRBV2 with TRBJ1-5, with 7 positions matching TRBD1. V was pared by 10 bases and J by 2 bases, with 8 bases of the junction left unmatched. Germline V gene data show CDR1 as SNHLY and CDR2 as FYNNEI. The CDR3 loop spans 14 amino acids. CDR3 bases: TGTGCCACCGGGAGTGGACAGGGCAATCAGCCCCAGCATTTT. Protein sequence: CATGSGQGNQPQHF. Full variable domain (missing parts from reference TRBV2 and TRBJ1-5): EPEVTQTPSHQVTQMGQEVILRCVPISNHLYFYWYRQILGQKVEFLVSFYNNEISEKSEIFDDQFSVERPDGSNFTLKIRSTKLEDSAMYFCATGSGQGNQPQHFGDGTRLSIL.

The chain is built from TRBV5-1 and TRBJ2-7, with D uncertain. CDR3 length equals 13 residues. V lost 4 bases and J lost 6, with 14 bases in between. Germline V gene data show CDR1 as SGHRS and CDR2 as YFSETQ. CDR3 in DNA: TGCGCCAGCAGCCCGGAGTTAGGCGGCGAGCAGTACTTC. Its protein is CASSPELGGEQYF.

The rearrangement links TRBV14 to TRBJ2-5; 12 bases map to TRBD1. The CDR3 has 16 amino acids. Germline CDR1 and CDR2: SGHDN and FVKESK. V gave up 1 base and J gave up 5 bases; unmatched junction bases: 5. The CDR3: CASSQGDRGLWETQYF. CDR3 bases: TGTGCCAGCAGCCAAGGGGACAGGGGGCTTTGGGAGACCCAGTACTTC.

The chain recombines TRBV7-7 with TRBJ2-2; 9 bases are shared with TRBD1. The germline CDR1 and CDR2 sequences are SSHAT and FNYEAQ (reference sequence). The CDR3 is 15 amino acids. J was trimmed by 5 bases and V by 5 bases; bases with no gene match: 6. CDR3 bases: TGTGCCAGCAGCCTCGGACAGGGGAAGACCGGGGAGCTGTTTTTT. It codes for CASSLGQGKTGELFF.

The genes are TRBV9 and TRBJ1-2; D is uncertain. Germline V gene lookup returns CDR1 SGDLS and CDR2 YYNGEE. V was shortened by 0 bases and J by 0 bases, with 3 bases between the two germline ends. The CDR3 has 13 amino acids. The CDR3 loop is CASSVAANYGYTF. CDR3 coding DNA: TGTGCCAGCAGCGTAGCAGCTAACTATGGCTACACCTTC. Full variable domain (remainder filled in from reference TRBV9 and TRBJ1-2): DSGVTQTPKHLITATGQRVTLRCSPRSGDLSVYWYQQSLDQGLQFLIQYYNGEERAKGNILERFSAQQFPDLHSELNLSSLELGDSALYFCASSVAANYGYTFGSGTRLTVV.

The V call is TRBV18, the J call TRBJ1-1, with a possible D match to TRBD1 (5 bases). V dropped 3 bases and J dropped 6 bases, with 14 bases sitting between them. The CDR3 is 14 residues long. Germline V lookup: CDR1 KGHSH, CDR2 LQKENI. CDR3 DNA sequence: TGTGCCAGCTCACCGGATGGGTCGGGGGCTGAAGCTTTCTTT. It specifies CASSPDGSGAEAFF.

The chain is built from TRBV5-1 and TRBJ1-3, with D uncertain. Germline assignment: CDR1 SGHRS and CDR2 YFSETQ. This CDR3 region has 14 residues. V lost 0 bases and J 0 bases, leaving 4 bases between the germline ends. The CDR3 sequence: CASSLAISGNTIYF. In nucleotides, the CDR3 is TGCGCCAGCAGCTTGGCAATCTCTGGAAACACCATATATTTT.

The chain is built from TRBV19 and TRBJ2-5; 7 nucleotides match TRBD2. V lost 3 bases, J lost 9 bases, and 4 bases stayed unmatched. There are 12 residues in the CDR3. Germline-derived CDR1 and CDR2 are LNHDA and SQIVND (reference sequence). Here the CDR3 reads CASSIQGGAQYF. The CDR3 region has the DNA TGTGCCAGTAGTATTCAGGGAGGGGCCCAGTACTTC.

The chain links TRBV18 to TRBJ1-2; TRBD1 matches 8 bases. Germline V lookup: CDR1 KGHSH, CDR2 LQKENI. V was clipped by 4 bases and J by 4 bases; unmatched bases: 5. The length of the CDR3 is 14 residues. The CDR3 sequence is CASSHDRGSYGYTF. The CDR3 DNA follows: TGTGCCAGCTCACACGACAGGGGCAGCTATGGCTACACCTTC.

The rearrangement links TRBV5-1 to TRBJ2-7, with a possible D match to TRBD2 (6 bases). This CDR3 contains 16 residues. Germline values: CDR1 SGHRS, CDR2 YFSETQ. Trimming removed 4 bases from V and 5 bases from J, with 22 bases in between. CDR3 sequence (DNA): TGCGCCAGCAGCCCCCTTTCTGCGGTCCCGGGGGACGAGCAGTACTTC. It translates to CASSPLSAVPGDEQYF.

This chain uses TRBV28 with TRBJ1-5; 8 bases agree with TRBD1. This CDR3 spans 14 amino acids. The J segment lost 3 bases and the V segment lost 6 bases, leaving 4 bases of the junction unmatched. The V gene's germline CDR1 is MDHEN and CDR2 SYDVKM. The CDR3 nucleotides are TGTGCCAGCAGCTGGACAGGGAACAATCAGCCCCAGCATTTT. Encoded protein: CASSWTGNNQPQHF. Drawing the rest from reference TRBV28 and TRBJ1-5, the complete variable domain is DVKVTQSSRYLVKRTGEKVFLECVQDMDHENMFWYRQDPGLGLRLIYFSYDVKMKEKGDIPEGYSVSREKKERFSLILESASTNQTSMYLCASSWTGNNQPQHFGDGTRLSIL.

This chain uses TRBV12-3 or TRBV12-4 with TRBJ1-2; D is uncertain. Trimming stripped 6 bases from V and 3 bases from J, with 5 bases between. CDR3 length: 11 amino acids. The CDR3 DNA is TGTGCCAGCAGGAGGGACTATGGCTACACCTTC. Residues: CASRRDYGYTF.

Here the CDR3 DNA reads TGTGCCAGCAGCTCAACAGGGTCGAGGACTGAAGCTTTCTTT. This translates into CASSSTGSRTEAFF. The chain joins TRBV7-2 to TRBJ1-1, with a possible D match to TRBD1 (6 bases). This CDR3 region has 14 residues. Between the trimmed V and J ends, which lost 4 bases and 5 bases, there was a span of 14 bases. CDR1 and CDR2 (germline): SGHTA, FQGNSA.

The chain joins TRBV5-1 to TRBJ2-3, with D unresolved. The CDR3 totals 15 residues. CDR1 and CDR2 from the germline V gene are SGHRS and YFSETQ. The V end lost 0 bases, the J end lost 2 bases, and 10 bases lay between the germline ends. CDR3 region: CASSLDGQYTDTQYF. The CDR3 DNA reads TGCGCCAGCAGCTTGGATGGGCAATACACAGATACGCAGTATTTT.

The rearrangement uses TRBV7-2 and TRBJ2-2; 12 nucleotides line up with TRBD2. There are 15 residues in the CDR3. Germline V gene data show CDR1 as SGHTA and CDR2 as FQGNSA. V gave up 4 bases and J gave up 6 bases; unmatched junction bases: 3. The CDR3 nucleotides read TGTGCCAGCAGCTACCTAGCGGGGGGGCCCGGGGAGCTGTTTTTT. This sequence encodes CASSYLAGGPGELFF. Full variable domain (missing parts from reference TRBV7-2 and TRBJ2-2): GAGVSQSPSNKVTEKGKDVELRCDPISGHTALYWYRQSLGQGLEFLIYFQGNSAPDKSGLPSDRFSAERTGGSVSTLTIQRTQQEDSAVYLCASSYLAGGPGELFFGEGSRLTVL.

This clone was counted between two and nine times. The chain combines TRBV6-1 with TRBJ1-2; D is unresolved. The CDR3 is 16 amino acids. Trimming pared 2 bases from V and 5 bases from J, leaving 18 bases between. Germline values: CDR1 MNHNS, CDR2 SASEGT. The CDR3 region has the DNA TGTGCCAGCAGTGAAAGCCCCGTGGGCCGCCTGTATGGCTACACCTTC. Protein: CASSESPVGRLYGYTF.

The chain combines TRBV28 with TRBJ1-6; D uncertain. The CDR3 consists of 15 residues. The germline V gene encodes CDR1 MDHEN and CDR2 SYDVKM. V lost 3 bases and J lost 7, with 13 bases in between. CDR3 in DNA: TGTGCCAGCAGTTTGCCCTCCGTCGGGAATTCACCCCTCCACTTT. It encodes CASSLPSVGNSPLHF.

The chain has TRBV28 and TRBJ2-5, with D perhaps TRBD2 (6 bases). The CDR3 loop spans 12 amino acids. The germline V gene encodes CDR1 MDHEN and CDR2 SYDVKM. V was cut by 11 bases and J by 5 bases, with 15 bases left in between. For the CDR3, the DNA is TGTGCCTGCTGGGAGGAATGGGAGACCCAGTACTTC. Encoded protein: CACWEEWETQYF.

The CDR3: CAIKGVLTDTQYF. CDR3 sequence (DNA): TGTGCCATCAAAGGGGTACTGACAGATACGCAGTATTTT. This rearrangement joins TRBV10-3 to TRBJ2-3; TRBD1 might be the D (5 bases). Trimming removed 7 bases at V and 3 bases at J, with 11 bases between. The CDR3 has 13 amino acids. The germline V gene encodes CDR1 ENHRY and CDR2 SYGVKD.

The V call is TRBV6-6, the J call TRBJ2-5, with TRBD2 matching over 10 bases. The CDR3 is 15 amino acids. V dropped 6 bases and J dropped 2; count of bases not matched to a gene: 6. CDR1 and CDR2 (germline): MNHNY, SVGAGI (reference sequence). CDR3 DNA sequence: TGTGCCAGCAGCCAACTAGCGGGGTTGCAAGAGACCCAGTACTTC. Its translation: CASSQLAGLQETQYF.

J is TRBJ1-4 and V is TRBV19; 8 bases match TRBD1. The germline V gene has CDR1 LNHDA and CDR2 SQIVND (reference sequence). V trimming: 4 bases; J trimming: 5 bases; junction bases outside the gene matches: 0. This CDR3 is 13 amino acids long. The DNA for the CDR3 is TGTGCCAGTAGTAGGACAGGGAATGAAAAACTGTTTTTT. Residues: CASSRTGNEKLFF.

The chain has TRBV7-2 and TRBJ2-1; possibly TRBD2 for D (5 bases). The CDR3 runs to 17 residues. From germline, CDR1 is SGHTA and CDR2 FQGNSA. V was shortened by 5 bases and J by 0 bases, with 17 bases between the two germline ends. The DNA for the CDR3 is TGTGCCAGCAGCCAAGGATCTAGCCTGAGCTCCTACAATGAGCAGTTCTTC. Residues: CASSQGSSLSSYNEQFF. The whole variable domain, filled in from reference TRBV7-2 and TRBJ2-1, reads GAGVSQSPSNKVTEKGKDVELRCDPISGHTALYWYRQSLGQGLEFLIYFQGNSAPDKSGLPSDRFSAERTGGSVSTLTIQRTQQEDSAVYLCASSQGSSLSSYNEQFFGPGTRLTVL.

The V call is TRBV24-1, the J call TRBJ2-3; 8 bases are a match to TRBD2. CDR1 is KGHDR, CDR2 SFDVKD, per germline. V lost 4 bases and J lost 3; bases outside the gene matches: 8. This CDR3 region has 16 residues. The CDR3 region has the DNA TGTGCCACCAGTGAGGGAAGCGGGAGACGGACAGATACGCAGTATTTT. Its translation is CATSEGSGRRTDTQYF.